This record concerns one T cell receptor beta chain sequence. This specimen comes from a study of blood T cell repertoires in COVID-19. Overall study context: Acute-phase and convalescent COVID-19 samples originated in the United States, Italy and Spain. The analysed material was cDNA or gDNA that came from T cells, B-cell-depleted T cells, or PBMCs.

Germline-derived CDR1 and CDR2 are SGHRS and YFSETQ. Trimming shortened V by 2 bases and J by 1 base, and 7 bases separated the two germline ends. The CDR3 is 14 residues long. In the source study's methods: Reference gene primers were amplified, and this amplification served to estimate nucleated cell counts. Here immunoSEQ multiplex PCR was the method, and the copy in TCRdb shows in-frame clones only, minus some. D and trimming come from the DNA, and the V and J calls and clone size come from that table. Altogether approximately 300,000 clones are present, 87% being singletons, with the ten largest covering about 2.5%.

The TCR sequence derives from a man younger than 35 with active or convalescent COVID-19. The chain is built from TRBV5-1 and TRBJ1-3; D gene uncertain. The sequencing input was peripheral blood. The CDR3 sequence is CASSFGSSGNTIYF. CDR3 in DNA: TGCGCCAGCAGCTTCGGGAGTTCTGGAAACACCATATATTTT.